This TCR beta chain was observed in a study of T cell responses to AZD1222 COVID-19 vaccine. General study results and limits: At study baseline, merely five or six AZD1222 recipients were seropositive. White British people made up most donors, females outnumbered males, and clonal diversity was possibly underestimated.

The method was immunoSEQ multiplex PCR; TCRdb's version includes in-frame clones alone and lacks a portion of them. The sample consists of tens of thousands of clones, about 78% of them appearing once. CDR1 is MNHEY, CDR2 SVGAGI, per germline. The ends were cut back, 5 bases at V and 9 bases at J, with 17 bases in the middle. The CDR3 length is 15 residues. This clone was seen a handful of times. No antigen is known for it. This clonotype was obtained from an adult in good health. This sequence joins TRBV6-5 and TRBJ1-6, with D possibly TRBD1 on 5 matching bases. The sequencing here drew on peripheral blood, taken on day 0 of AZD1222 vaccination. The CDR3 here is CASSLRGAWGSPLHF. The CDR3 DNA sequence: TGTGCCAGCAGTCTTCGTGGGGCGTGGGGTTCACCCCTCCACTTT.